These 15 T cell receptor beta chains share one sample of origin, sequenced in a study of blood T cell repertoires in COVID-19. Sequencing was performed with immunoSEQ multiplex PCR; in TCRdb, only in-frame clones are kept and a portion is missing. Of 250,000 to 300,000 clones listed, roughly nine tenths are singletons. The sequencing sample was made of peripheral blood. These receptors came from a woman in her thirties or forties who had recovered from COVID-19.

This chain uses TRBV6-1 with TRBJ2-7; the match to TRBD2 covers 9 bases. There are 15 residues in the CDR3. Germline V lookup: CDR1 MNHNS, CDR2 SASEGT. Trimming took 2 bases from V and 2 from J; bases not matched to a gene: 4. The CDR3 sequence: CASSELAGAAYEQYF. CDR3 sequence (DNA): TGTGCCAGCAGTGAATTAGCGGGGGCAGCCTACGAGCAGTACTTC.

J is TRBJ2-1 and V is TRBV7-2, with 10 positions matching TRBD2. Germline assignment: CDR1 SGHTA and CDR2 FQGNSA. The trim removed 3 bases at V and 3 bases at J, leaving 2 bases unmatched. CDR3 size: 15 residues. The CDR3 protein is CASSFWTSGYNEQFF. The CDR3 region has the DNA TGTGCCAGCAGCTTTTGGACTAGCGGCTACAATGAGCAGTTCTTC.

The chain carries TRBV19 and TRBJ2-1; 13 nucleotides align to TRBD2. Germline-derived CDR1 and CDR2 are LNHDA and SQIVND (reference sequence). V shed 6 bases and J 2 bases; nucleotides not matched to a gene: 4. The CDR3 extends over 16 amino acids. The CDR3 loop is CASSPGLAGTYNEQFF. CDR3 nucleotide sequence: TGTGCCAGTAGCCCGGGACTAGCGGGAACCTACAATGAGCAGTTCTTC.

This sequence joins TRBV9 and TRBJ1-3; the D gene is possibly TRBD1 (5 bases). V was shortened by 0 bases and J by 0 bases, with 10 bases between the two germline ends. CDR1 is SGDLS and CDR2 is YYNGEE in the germline V gene. The CDR3 length is 16 residues. The CDR3 DNA follows: TGTGCCAGCAGCGTAGGTGACAGCAACTCTGGAAACACCATATATTTT. This codes for CASSVGDSNSGNTIYF.

This clone was recorded once. CDR3 sequence (DNA): TGTGCCAGCAGCGCCCCACAGGGATGGACTGAAGCTTTCTTT. Its protein product is CASSAPQGWTEAFF. The genes are TRBV11-3 and TRBJ1-1; a weak D match, TRBD1 (6 bases). CDR1 and CDR2 from the germline V gene are SGHNT and YENEEA. V lost 5 bases to trimming and J lost 5 bases, with 15 bases between them. This CDR3 is 14 amino acids long.

This clone has a count of ten or more. The J gene is TRBJ1-6, the V gene TRBV29-1; 7 bases fit TRBD1. The trim removed 0 bases at V and 6 bases at J, leaving 8 bases unmatched. Germline assignment: CDR1 SQVTM and CDR2 ANQGSEA. The CDR3 contains 16 residues. The CDR3 region has the DNA TGCAGCGTTGAAGATATTCCGAGGGGGCGTAATTCACCCCTCCACTTT. It specifies CSVEDIPRGRNSPLHF.

The chain recombines TRBV4-1 with TRBJ2-4; 7 bases map to TRBD2. Germline V gives CDR1 MGHRA, CDR2 YSYEKL. The CDR3 extends over 15 amino acids. V shed 0 bases, J shed 7 bases, and the junction held 6 bases outside the gene matches. The CDR3 region has the DNA TGCGCCAGCAGCCAAGACATAACGGGAGGCAACATTCAGTACTTC. This codes for CASSQDITGGNIQYF.

V gene TRBV21-1 combines with J gene TRBJ2-7; the table's D call, TRBD1, was not checked against the DNA. TRBV21-1 is a documented pseudogene. This CDR3 is built from 18 residues. CDR3 DNA: TGTGCCAGCAGCAAAGAGGCTTGGGGCCTAGACAGCTCCTACGAGCAGTACGTC. The encoded protein is CASSKEAWGLDSSYEQYV.

The chain joins TRBV6-2 or TRBV6-3 to TRBJ2-3; 8 nucleotides align to TRBD2. V was pared by 5 bases and J by 5 bases, with 12 bases of the junction left unmatched. The CDR3 is made up of 16 amino acids. CDR1 and CDR2 (germline): MNHEY, SVGEGT. CDR3 nucleotide sequence: TGTGCCAGCAGTAATTCCGGGACTAGAAGTGTAGATACGCAGTATTTT. Translation gives CASSNSGTRSVDTQYF.

A word on this clone: The limits of the CDR3 on the DNA are not certain, so only TCRdb's listed CDR3 is given. The chain is built from TRBV2 and TRBJ1-2. Germline-derived CDR1 and CDR2 are SNHLY and FYNNEI. The CDR3 is made up of 11 amino acids, end residues included. CDR3 residues: CASSVAVGNTF.

The V and J genes are TRBV5-1 and TRBJ1-1; possibly TRBD1 for D (5 bases). CDR3 length: 14 amino acids. Germline lookup yields CDR1 SGHRS and CDR2 YFSETQ. V lost 0 bases, J lost 4 bases, and 10 bases lay in between. The CDR3 DNA is TGCGCCAGCAGCTTGGACGGGGGACCCACTGAAGCTTTCTTT. Protein sequence: CASSLDGGPTEAFF.

The gene calls are TRBV18 and TRBJ1-2, with 7 bases lining up with TRBD1. CDR1 and CDR2 from the germline V gene are KGHSH and LQKENI. V gave up 2 bases and J gave up 5 bases; unmatched junction bases: 8. This CDR3 contains 15 residues. The CDR3 nucleotides are TGTGCCAGCTCACCAGGGTCGCGCAGGGGGTATGGCTACACCTTC. Its protein is CASSPGSRRGYGYTF.

Notes on this clone: The junction departs from the called germline gene at one end, perhaps through a read error. The chain employs TRBV3-1 (or the pseudogene TRBV3-2) and TRBJ1-2; D unclear. There are 12 residues in the CDR3. CDR1 is LGHDT and CDR2 is YNNKEL in the germline V gene (reference sequence). DNA of the CDR3: TGTGCAAGCACGGGGAGAAACTATGGCTACACCTTC. This translates into CASTGRNYGYTF.

V and J are TRBV7-9 and TRBJ1-1; D unclear. The germline CDR1 and CDR2 sequences are SEHNR and FQNEAQ (reference sequence). This CDR3 comprises 13 residues. V was shortened by 6 bases and J by 1 base, with 9 bases between the two germline ends. CDR3 sequence reads: CASSSRQNTEAFF. CDR3 DNA sequence: TGTGCCAGCAGTTCGAGACAGAACACTGAAGCTTTCTTT.

The V gene is TRBV7-2, the J gene TRBJ1-4; a weak D match, TRBD1 (5 bases). CDR1 and CDR2 from the germline V gene are SGHTA and FQGNSA. Trimming removed 7 bases at V and 3 bases at J, with 9 bases between. The CDR3 length is 13 residues. As DNA, the CDR3 is TGTGCCAGCACCGACAGTTCTAATGAAAAACTGTTTTTT. Translation gives CASTDSSNEKLFF. The entire variable domain, with the rest obtained from reference TRBV7-2 and TRBJ1-4, is as follows: GAGVSQSPSNKVTEKGKDVELRCDPISGHTALYWYRQSLGQGLEFLIYFQGNSAPDKSGLPSDRFSAERTGGSVSTLTIQRTQQEDSAVYLCASTDSSNEKLFFGSGTQLSVL.